What follows is one T cell receptor beta chain and its context. This CDR3 contains 14 residues. Germline CDR1 reads MNHEY; CDR2 reads SMNVEV (reference sequence). The germline V and J ends were trimmed by 5 bases and 8 bases, with 15 bases remaining between them. These data come from a study of blood T cell repertoires in COVID-19. Per the authors' pipeline: By means of reference gene primer amplification, nucleated cell counts were estimated. TCRdb's table, derived via immunoSEQ multiplex PCR, lists solely in-frame clones and lacks some. That table furnishes V, J and clone size, whereas the DNA furnished D and trimming. This sample has under 200,000 clones; 82% occur once, and the top ten carry 18%.

This sequence originates from a man in his sixties who had recovered from COVID-19. The chain joins TRBV27 to TRBJ1-4, with a possible D match to TRBD1 (6 bases). Sample: PBMCs or T cells enriched from blood (not recorded which). The DNA for the CDR3 is TGTGCCAGCAGTCGGCCAGGGGTGGGAGAAAAACTGTTTTTT. Its protein is CASSRPGVGEKLFF.